Listed below are T cell receptor beta chains from one sample, sequenced in a study of blood T cell repertoires in COVID-19. Using immunoSEQ multiplex PCR, the repertoire was profiled, and TCRdb retains in-frame clones only, with some absent. The table lists about 400,000 clones, roughly 87% of them singletons, with roughly 1.9% in the top ten. The sequencing sample was made of PBMCs or T cells enriched from blood (not recorded which). All receptors derive from a middle-aged woman with acute COVID-19. Each CDR3 is given with its conserved first and last residue. D genes are given only for firm matches. Clone size is shown for a subset of rows, as once, few, many or a class of expanded clone.

D gene: .
J gene: TRBJ1-5
clone size: .
V gene: TRBV7-8
CDR3 DNA: TGTGCCAGCAGCTTAATAGGGAGGGGAGATCAGCCCCAGCATTTT
CDR3 protein: CASSLIGRGDQPQHF

D gene: .
J gene: TRBJ1-3
clone size: few
V gene: TRBV5-1
CDR3 DNA: TGCGCCAGCAGCTTGGCCGGCCCCCGGAGGGCTGGAAACACCATATATTTT
CDR3 protein: CASSLAGPRRAGNTIYF

D gene: .
J gene: TRBJ2-5
clone size: .
V gene: TRBV7-2
CDR3 DNA: TGTGCCAGCAGCTTTCGGGGGAGGCAAGAGACCCAGTACTTC
CDR3 protein: CASSFRGRQETQYF

D gene: .
J gene: TRBJ1-1
clone size: .
V gene: TRBV7-9
CDR3 DNA: TGTGCCAGCAGCTTAGCCGGGGGGCGGGACACTGAAGCTTTCTTT
CDR3 protein: CASSLAGGRDTEAFF

D gene: .
J gene: TRBJ1-5
clone size: .
V gene: TRBV7-8
CDR3 DNA: TGTGCCAGCAGCTTTGACAGTTATCAGCCCCAGCATTTT
CDR3 protein: CASSFDSYQPQHF

D gene: TRBD1
J gene: TRBJ1-5
clone size: .
V gene: TRBV6-2/TRBV6-3
CDR3 DNA: TGTGCCAGCAGTAATACCCCGGGACAGGGGAGTCAGCCCCAGCATTTT
CDR3 protein: CASSNTPGQGSQPQHF

D gene: .
J gene: TRBJ2-7
clone size: .
V gene: TRBV9
CDR3 DNA: TGTGCCAGCAGCGTAGGCGGCGGGGCCTACGAGCAGTACTTC
CDR3 protein: CASSVGGGAYEQYF

D gene: TRBD2
J gene: TRBJ2-5
clone size: .
V gene: TRBV7-8
CDR3 DNA: TGTGCCAGCAGCGTGGGACTAGCGGTCCAAGAGACCCAGTACTTC
CDR3 protein: CASSVGLAVQETQYF

D gene: TRBD1
J gene: TRBJ2-5
clone size: .
V gene: TRBV29-1
CDR3 DNA: TGCAGCGCAAGGGACAGGGGATTGCCCCAGTACTTC
CDR3 protein: CSARDRGLPQYF

D gene: TRBD1
J gene: TRBJ2-7
clone size: .
V gene: TRBV28
CDR3 DNA: TGTGCCAGCAGTCCTCCGGGACAGGGGGCTTACGAGCAGTACTTC
CDR3 protein: CASSPPGQGAYEQYF

D gene: TRBD2
J gene: TRBJ2-1
clone size: .
V gene: TRBV5-4
CDR3 DNA: TGTGCCAGCAGCCCGACTAGCGGGGGGATCTCCTACAATGAGCAGTTCTTC
CDR3 protein: CASSPTSGGISYNEQFF

D gene: .
J gene: TRBJ1-2
clone size: .
V gene: TRBV3-1/TRBV3-2
CDR3 DNA: TGTGCCAGCAGCCCGAGGGGGGGTAAAGGGGCTAACTATGGCTACACCTTC
CDR3 protein: CASSPRGGKGANYGYTF

D gene: TRBD1
J gene: TRBJ2-7
clone size: .
V gene: TRBV4-1
CDR3 DNA: TGCGCCAGCAGCCAGGGGGGACAGGGCTTGTACGAGCAGTACTTC
CDR3 protein: CASSQGGQGLYEQYF

D gene: .
J gene: TRBJ1-1
clone size: .
V gene: TRBV10-3
CDR3 DNA: TGTGCCTCCCAGTCGGGGGGTCGAAAGAACACTGAAGCTTTCTTT
CDR3 protein: CASQSGGRKNTEAFF

D gene: TRBD2
J gene: TRBJ2-5
clone size: .
V gene: TRBV9
CDR3 DNA: TGTGCCAGCAGCTTTTCTACTAGCGCAATCCAAGAGACCCAGTACTTC
CDR3 protein: CASSFSTSAIQETQYF

D gene: TRBD1
J gene: TRBJ1-3
clone size: .
V gene: TRBV4-1
CDR3 DNA: TGCGCCAGCAGCCAAGAAGGGACAGGGCACGGAAACACCATATATTTT
CDR3 protein: CASSQEGTGHGNTIYF

D gene: .
J gene: TRBJ2-3
clone size: .
V gene: TRBV6-5
CDR3 DNA: TGTGCCAGCAGGCCGACTGGACAAGGCACGCAGTATTTT
CDR3 protein: CASRPTGQGTQYF

D gene: .
J gene: TRBJ2-1
clone size: .
V gene: TRBV5-1
CDR3 DNA: TGCGCCAGCAGCCAAGGACTACAGAGAAACTCCTACAATGAGCAGTTCTTC
CDR3 protein: CASSQGLQRNSYNEQFF

D gene: TRBD1
J gene: TRBJ2-7
clone size: once
V gene: TRBV3-1/TRBV3-2
CDR3 DNA: TGTGCCAGCAGCGTGGGACAGGGGACCTACGAGCAGTACTTC
CDR3 protein: CASSVGQGTYEQYF

D gene: TRBD1
J gene: TRBJ2-2
clone size: .
V gene: TRBV19
CDR3 DNA: TGTGCCAGTAGTCACCGACAGGGGGCGGGCGGGGAGCTGTTTTTT
CDR3 protein: CASSHRQGAGGELFF

D gene: TRBD1
J gene: TRBJ2-7
clone size: once
V gene: TRBV27
CDR3 DNA: TGTGCCAGCGACTATGGGACAGGGTTCTACGAGCAGTACTTC
CDR3 protein: CASDYGTGFYEQYF

D gene: TRBD1
J gene: TRBJ1-4
clone size: .
V gene: TRBV25-1
CDR3 DNA: TGTGCCAGCAGTGATCCGGACAGGGGGCGCGCGGGTGAAAAACTGTTTTTT
CDR3 protein: CASSDPDRGRAGEKLFF

D gene: TRBD2
J gene: TRBJ2-3
clone size: .
V gene: TRBV9
CDR3 DNA: TGTGCCAGCAGCGCAACTAGCGGTGGGGGACTCACAGATACGCAGTATTTT
CDR3 protein: CASSATSGGGLTDTQYF

D gene: .
J gene: TRBJ2-7
clone size: .
V gene: TRBV5-5
CDR3 DNA: TGTGCCAGCAACAGCAGGGTTGGGCACGAGCAGTACTTC
CDR3 protein: CASNSRVGHEQYF